These T cell receptor beta chains were read from a single sample in a study of T cells in Graves' hyperthyroidism and ophthalmopathy. MiXCR, run by TCRdb on the multiplex PCR reads, gives a single entry per CDR3 protein. Of almost 600,000 distinct CDR3 sequences listed, just over 45% are singletons. Sequenced input: peripheral blood or thyroid tissue (not recorded which). Source of these receptors: a woman aged 18-29 years with Graves' hyperthyroidism. The CDR3 runs from the conserved cysteine through the conserved F or W. Fields, in order: D gene, J gene, V gene, clone size, CDR3 protein, CDR3 DNA. D genes are given only for firm matches. Only some rows state a clone size, as once, few, many or a class for expanded clones.

TRBD1 | TRBJ1-5 | TRBV9 | . | CASSVGSGQGDKHF | TGTGCCAGCAGCGTAGGCTCGGGACAGGGTGACAAGCATTTT
. | TRBJ2-2 | TRBV7-3 | many | CASSLTGPPGELFF | TGTGCCAGCAGCCTGACCGGTCCACCCGGGGAGCTGTTTTTT
TRBD1 | TRBJ2-7 | TRBV6-2/TRBV6-3 | once | CASSPWGQGDEQYF | TGTGCCAGCAGTCCTTGGGGACAGGGGGACGAGCAGTACTTC
TRBD2 | TRBJ2-1 | TRBV14 | . | CASSQMTSGSFDEQFF | TGTGCCAGCAGCCAGATGACTAGCGGGAGCTTTGATGAGCAGTTCTTC
. | TRBJ2-5 | TRBV29-1 | . | CSVEDGDAETQYF | TGCAGCGTTGAAGATGGGGACGCAGAGACCCAGTACTTC
. | TRBJ2-2 | TRBV10-3 | many | CAISERQPSANTGELFF | TGTGCCATCAGTGAGCGGCAGCCCTCCGCGAACACCGGGGAGCTGTTTTTT
TRBD1 | TRBJ2-3 | TRBV9 | many | CASSVGDRGRDTDTQYF | TGTGCCAGCAGCGTAGGGGACAGGGGGCGCGACACAGATACGCAGTATTTT
. | TRBJ1-3 | TRBV6-5 | . | CASSELDTIYF | TGTGCCAGCAGTGAACTGGACACCATATATTTT
. | TRBJ1-2 | TRBV6-5 | many | CASTERGYGYTF | TGTGCCAGCACGGAAAGGGGATATGGCTACACCTTC
. | TRBJ2-1 | TRBV24-1 | . | CATSDFKATVSYNEQFF | TGTGCCACCAGTGATTTTAAGGCAACCGTCTCCTACAATGAGCAGTTCTTC
TRBD2 | TRBJ2-1 | TRBV7-2 | few | CASSARLAGNEQFF | TGTGCCAGCAGCGCCCGACTAGCGGGGAATGAGCAGTTCTTC
. | TRBJ2-7 | TRBV18 | many | CASSPRGNEQYF | TGTGCCAGCTCACCACGGGGGAATGAGCAGTACTTC
TRBD2 | TRBJ2-5 | TRBV5-1 | . | CASSFLSSRGQETQYF | TGCGCCAGCAGCTTTTTATCTTCGCGGGGGCAAGAGACCCAGTACTTC
TRBD2 | TRBJ2-7 | TRBV7-8 | few | CASSLETSGNYEQYF | TGTGCCAGCAGCTTAGAAACTAGCGGGAACTACGAGCAGTACTTC
TRBD2 | TRBJ2-7 | TRBV20-1 | . | CSAGTSGRTDEQYF | TGCAGTGCCGGGACTAGCGGGAGAACCGACGAGCAGTACTTC
TRBD1 | TRBJ2-6 | TRBV7-9 | . | CASQDRRGSYVLTF | TGTGCCAGCCAGGACAGGCGCGGATCCTACGTCCTGACTTTC
TRBD1 | TRBJ2-7 | TRBV27 | . | CASRPGQGIYEQYF | TGTGCCAGCCGACCGGGACAGGGAATCTACGAGCAGTACTTC
TRBD1 | TRBJ1-2 | TRBV7-3 | . | CASSLTTGGFDYGYTF | TGTGCCAGCAGCCTGACCACAGGGGGTTTTGACTATGGCTACACCTTC
TRBD2 | TRBJ2-1 | TRBV20-1 | once | CSARLAGEDEQFF | TGCAGTGCTAGACTAGCGGGAGAGGATGAGCAGTTCTTC
. | TRBJ2-2 | TRBV12-3/TRBV12-4 | . | CASSLAPWDTGELFF | TGTGCCAGCAGTTTAGCCCCCTGGGACACCGGGGAGCTGTTTTTT
. | TRBJ1-1 | TRBV27 | many | CASSFLQTNTEAFF | TGTGCCAGCAGTTTCTTACAGACGAACACTGAAGCTTTCTTT
TRBD1 | TRBJ1-6 | TRBV19 | . | CASSGGDRGHSPLHF | TGTGCCAGTAGCGGAGGGGACAGGGGGCATTCACCCCTCCACTTT
. | TRBJ1-2 | TRBV19 | many | CASSRTKGSYGYTF | TGTGCCAGTAGTCGGACAAAAGGGAGCTATGGCTACACCTTC
. | TRBJ1-1 | TRBV12-3/TRBV12-4 | many | CASSPSGVGVTEAFF | TGTGCCAGCAGTCCTTCGGGGGTGGGAGTCACTGAAGCTTTCTTT
. | TRBJ1-2 | TRBV11-1 | . | CASSYPDVFDGYTF | TGTGCCAGCAGCTACCCGGACGTCTTCGACGGCTACACCTTC
. | TRBJ2-2 | TRBV4-2 | few | CASSQESANTGELFF | TGTGCCAGCAGCCAAGAATCCGCGAACACCGGGGAGCTGTTTTTT
. | TRBJ1-1 | TRBV7-9 | many | CASSFAGTIF | TGTGCCAGCAGCTTCGCCGGGACCATCTTT
. | TRBJ2-5 | TRBV11-1 | . | CASSLMGTQESQYF | TGTGCCAGCAGCCTCATGGGAACCCAAGAGTCCCAGTACTTC
. | TRBJ1-5 | TRBV20-1 | . | CSARPQHF | TGCAGTGCTAGGCCCCAGCATTTT
TRBD1 | TRBJ2-7 | TRBV7-9 | few | CASSRGTGDSSYEQYF | TGCGCCAGCAGCCGCGGGACAGGGGATAGCTCCTACGAGCAGTACTTC